What follows are 10 T cell receptor beta chains derived from one specimen sequenced in a study of cytomegalovirus exposure and HLA in healthy donors. The study ran its PCR with 60 Vbeta and 13 Jbeta primers. TCRdb's table, derived via immunoSEQ multiplex PCR, lists solely in-frame clones and lacks some. This sample's table reports tens of thousands of clones. The sample consisted of PBMCs. These receptors came from a man younger than 35 in good health and CMV-seropositive.

Worth noting for this clone: Germline is not matched at one junction end, which may reflect a read error. The chain uses TRBV19 and TRBJ2-7; 11 bases are a match to TRBD2. Germline V gene sequence: CDR1 LNHDA, CDR2 SQIVND (reference sequence). The CDR3 loop spans 15 amino acids. Here the CDR3 DNA reads TGTGCCAGTAGTATAGCACTAGCGGGAGAAGTCGAGCAGTGCTTC. Translating it yields CASSIALAGEVEQCF.

The V and J genes are TRBV5-4 and TRBJ2-7; TRBD1 agrees at 7 bases. V lost 4 bases, J lost 1 base, and 5 bases stayed unmatched. Germline V gene sequence: CDR1 SGHNT, CDR2 YYREEE (reference sequence). This CDR3 comprises 14 residues. The CDR3: CASSVGTDSYEQYF. In nucleotides, the CDR3 is TGTGCCAGCAGCGTTGGGACAGATTCCTACGAGCAGTACTTC.

This chain uses TRBV5-4 with TRBJ2-4; D perhaps matches TRBD2 (5 bases). CDR3 length: 14 residues. Germline-derived CDR1 and CDR2 are SGHNT and YYREEE (reference sequence). V was trimmed by 0 bases and J by 7 bases, leaving 11 bases between them. This CDR3 is CASSLDLRDNIQYF. The CDR3 DNA reads as TGTGCCAGCAGCTTGGACTTACGGGATAACATTCAGTACTTC.

The gene calls are TRBV28 and TRBJ1-2, with a tentative D call TRBD1 (6 bases). V lost 8 bases and J 0 bases, leaving 10 bases between the germline ends. The CDR3 covers 13 residues. Germline V lookup: CDR1 MDHEN, CDR2 SYDVKM. DNA for the CDR3: TGTGCCAGCCAGGGGAATACTAACTATGGCTACACCTTC. Translated: CASQGNTNYGYTF.

The genes are TRBV11-2 and TRBJ2-7; D is possibly TRBD1 (6 bases). This CDR3 comprises 12 residues. The V gene lost 7 bases and the J gene lost 0 bases, with 7 bases spanning the gap. The germline CDR1 and CDR2 sequences are SGHAT and FQNNGV. The CDR3 DNA follows: TGTGCCAGCATGGACAGCTCCTACGAGCAGTACTTC. Its protein is CASMDSSYEQYF.

This rearrangement joins TRBV7-2 to TRBJ1-2; D may be TRBD1 (6 bases). V dropped 3 bases and J dropped 8 bases, with 16 bases sitting between them. Germline values: CDR1 SGHTA, CDR2 FQGNSA. The CDR3 runs 14 residues. CDR3 region: CASSLGGAVGGYTF. DNA for the CDR3: TGTGCCAGCAGCTTGGGGGGGGCGGTTGGAGGCTACACCTTC.

The chain joins TRBV7-3 to TRBJ1-1; D is ambiguous. Trimming removed 5 bases at V and 4 bases at J, with 20 bases between. CDR3 length: 16 amino acids. Germline V lookup: CDR1 SGHTA, CDR2 FQGTGA. The CDR3 DNA sequence: TGTGCCAGCAGCCTAAACGCTGGGGAGCTGGGCACTGAAGCTTTCTTT. It yields the protein CASSLNAGELGTEAFF.

CDR3 loop: CASSLTPPRGHLTGELFF. The DNA of the CDR3 is TGTGCCAGCAGTTTAACCCCCCCCAGGGGGCATCTGACCGGGGAGCTGTTTTTT. The gene calls are TRBV27 and TRBJ2-2, with TRBD1 identical over 8 bases. This CDR3 is 18 amino acids long. CDR1 and CDR2 (germline): MNHEY, SMNVEV (reference sequence). V gave up 2 bases and J gave up 5 bases; unmatched junction bases: 13.

The CDR3, as DNA: TGTGCCAGCTCACCACCTGGGCTAGCGGGAACTGAGACCCAGTACTTC. This sequence encodes CASSPPGLAGTETQYF. The chain links TRBV18 to TRBJ2-5; 9 bases match TRBD2. J lost 5 bases, V lost 0 bases, and 7 bases had no gene match. Germline V gene data show CDR1 as KGHSH and CDR2 as LQKENI. There are 16 residues in the CDR3. The whole variable domain, filled in from reference TRBV18 and TRBJ2-5, reads NAGVMQNPRHLVRRRGQEARLRCSPMKGHSHVYWYRQLPEEGLKFMVYLQKENIIDESGMPKERFSAEFPKEGPSILRIQQVVRGDSAAYFCASSPPGLAGTETQYFGPGTRLLVL.

The chain links TRBV6-6 to TRBJ2-7, with D perhaps TRBD1 (6 bases). The CDR3 spans 12 residues. CDR1 is MNHNY and CDR2 is SVGAGI in the germline V gene (reference sequence). V gave up 8 bases and J gave up 1 base, with 9 bases separating them. In DNA form, the CDR3 reads TGTGCCAGCGGCAGGGGATCCTACGAGCAGTACTTC. It specifies CASGRGSYEQYF.